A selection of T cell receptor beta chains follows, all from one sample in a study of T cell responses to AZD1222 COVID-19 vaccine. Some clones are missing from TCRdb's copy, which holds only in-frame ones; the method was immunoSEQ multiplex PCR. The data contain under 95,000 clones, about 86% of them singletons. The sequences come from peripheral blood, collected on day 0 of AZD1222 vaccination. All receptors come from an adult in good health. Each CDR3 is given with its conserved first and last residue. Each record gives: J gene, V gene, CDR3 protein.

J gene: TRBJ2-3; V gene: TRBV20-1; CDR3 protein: CSAGGLAGVGGGTDTQYF
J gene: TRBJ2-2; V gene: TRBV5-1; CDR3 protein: CASSLRLAGDTGELFF
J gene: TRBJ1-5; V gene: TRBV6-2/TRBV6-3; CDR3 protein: CASSSGQSNQPQHF
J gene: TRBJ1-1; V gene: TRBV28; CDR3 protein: CASSPGGRTEAFF
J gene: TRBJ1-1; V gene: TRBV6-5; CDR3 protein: CASRGRGLNTEAFF
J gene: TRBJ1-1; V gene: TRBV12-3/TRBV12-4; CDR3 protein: CASSRQTNTEAFF
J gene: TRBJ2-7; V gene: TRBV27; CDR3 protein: CASSRGRGGEQYF
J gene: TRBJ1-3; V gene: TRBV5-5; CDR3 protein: CASSLEGTGGNTIYF
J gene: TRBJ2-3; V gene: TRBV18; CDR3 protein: CASSPRTSGSPDTQYF
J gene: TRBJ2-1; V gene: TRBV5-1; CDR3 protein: CASSLQGSAYNEQFF
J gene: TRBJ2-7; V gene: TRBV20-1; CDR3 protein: CSAGPGHEQYF
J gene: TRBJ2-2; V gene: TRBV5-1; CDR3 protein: CASSFPRGTGELFF
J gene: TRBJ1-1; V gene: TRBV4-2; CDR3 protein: CASSQDLRENTEAFF
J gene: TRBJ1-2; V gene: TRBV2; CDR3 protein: CASSETIKVAVGYGYTF
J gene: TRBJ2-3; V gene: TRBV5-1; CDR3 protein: CASSSVGLAGGGDTQYF
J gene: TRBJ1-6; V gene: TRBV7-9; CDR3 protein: CASSLGQGQSPLHF
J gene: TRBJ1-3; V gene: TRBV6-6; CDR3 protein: CASRSGTGGNTIYF
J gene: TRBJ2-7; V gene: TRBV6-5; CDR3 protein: CASTSTGFYEQYF
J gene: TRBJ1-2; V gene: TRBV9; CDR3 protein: CASSVSQEVIYGYTF
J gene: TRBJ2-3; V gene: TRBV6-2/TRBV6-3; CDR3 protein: CATTPRDTDTQYF
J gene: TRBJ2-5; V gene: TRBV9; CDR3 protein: CASSVAGTGETQYF
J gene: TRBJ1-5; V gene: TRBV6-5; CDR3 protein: CATDITNRGQPQHF
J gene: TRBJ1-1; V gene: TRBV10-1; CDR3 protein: CASSESILTEAFF
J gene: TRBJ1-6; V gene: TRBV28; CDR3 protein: CASSFRTPYNSPLHF
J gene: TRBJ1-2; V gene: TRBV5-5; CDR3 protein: CASSPRTGTYGYTF
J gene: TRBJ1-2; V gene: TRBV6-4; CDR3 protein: CASSAGSPSSYGYTF
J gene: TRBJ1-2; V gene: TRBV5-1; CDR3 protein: CASSYTGDSGYTF
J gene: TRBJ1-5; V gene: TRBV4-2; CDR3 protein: CASSQDNGSNQPQHF
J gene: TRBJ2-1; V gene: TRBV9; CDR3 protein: CASSVVGLAHNEQFF
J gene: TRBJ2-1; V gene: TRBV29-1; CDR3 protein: CSAGADREGEQFF
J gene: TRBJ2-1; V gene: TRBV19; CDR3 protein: CASLRGPNNEQFF
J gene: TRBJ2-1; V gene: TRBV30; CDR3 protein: CAWITGSYNEQFF
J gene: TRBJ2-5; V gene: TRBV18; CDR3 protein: CASSPRGSQETQYF
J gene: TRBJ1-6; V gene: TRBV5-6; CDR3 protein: CASSLGQFSSPLHF
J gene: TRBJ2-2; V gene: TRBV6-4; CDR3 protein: CASSEGQDTGELFF
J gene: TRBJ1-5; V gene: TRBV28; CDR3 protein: CAILGGQINQPQHF
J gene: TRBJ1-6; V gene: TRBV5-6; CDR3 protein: CASGRYAGSPLHF
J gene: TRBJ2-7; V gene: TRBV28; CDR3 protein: CASSITGTGLNEQYF
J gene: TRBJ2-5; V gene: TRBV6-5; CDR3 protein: CASSTLSGLVETQYF
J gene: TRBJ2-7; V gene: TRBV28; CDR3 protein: CASSFRGWSSYEQYF
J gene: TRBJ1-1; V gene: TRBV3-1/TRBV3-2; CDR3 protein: CASSQDYRYTEAFF
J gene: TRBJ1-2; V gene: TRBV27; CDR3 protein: CASSLSWLTNYGYTF
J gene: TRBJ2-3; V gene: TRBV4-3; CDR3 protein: CASSQEEGQGADTQYF
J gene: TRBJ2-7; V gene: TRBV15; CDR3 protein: CATSRGGSNYEQYF
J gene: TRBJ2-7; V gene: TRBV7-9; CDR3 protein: CASGDDRPGYEQYF
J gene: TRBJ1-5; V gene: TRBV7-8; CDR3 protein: CASSLDRNQPQHF
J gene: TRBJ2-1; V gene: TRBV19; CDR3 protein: CASGRSGTQANEQFF
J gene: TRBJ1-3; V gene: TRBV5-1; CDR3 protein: CASKRSLEGNTIYF
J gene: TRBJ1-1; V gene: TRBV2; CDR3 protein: CASSEVSLGHTEAFF
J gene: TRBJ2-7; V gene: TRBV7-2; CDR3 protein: CASSLARVREQYF